These 5 T cell receptor beta chains came from one sample sequenced in a study of cytomegalovirus exposure and HLA in healthy donors. PCR primers comprised 60 Vbeta and 13 Jbeta primers. Profiled with immunoSEQ multiplex PCR; TCRdb holds only in-frame clones, not every one. This sample's table has tens of thousands of clones. Sequencing was done on a sample of PBMCs. The receptor source for this set is a woman in her sixties or seventies in good health and CMV-seropositive.

V usage is TRBV7-2 and J usage is TRBJ1-4, with a possible D match to TRBD1 (6 bases). V was clipped by 1 base and J by 8 bases, with 8 bases between them. Per the germline V gene, CDR1 is SGHTA and CDR2 is FQGNSA. The CDR3 extends over 13 amino acids. The CDR3 bases are TGTGCCAGCAGCTTAGTTGACAGGGAAAAACTGTTTTTT. Translating it yields CASSLVDREKLFF. The full variable domain, with the rest looked up from reference TRBV7-2 and TRBJ1-4, is GAGVSQSPSNKVTEKGKDVELRCDPISGHTALYWYRQSLGQGLEFLIYFQGNSAPDKSGLPSDRFSAERTGGSVSTLTIQRTQQEDSAVYLCASSLVDREKLFFGSGTQLSVL.

This rearrangement joins TRBV19 to TRBJ2-2, with no clear D. The CDR3 length is 12 residues. V was shortened by 7 bases and J by 4 bases, with 7 bases between the two germline ends. Germline V lookup: CDR1 LNHDA, CDR2 SQIVND (reference sequence). For the CDR3, the DNA is TGTGCCAGTACTCCGGGCACCGGGGAGCTGTTTTTT. The encoded protein is CASTPGTGELFF.

The rearrangement uses TRBV19 and TRBJ2-7, with 10 bases lining up with TRBD1. V gave up 3 bases and J gave up 0 bases; unmatched junction bases: 5. CDR1 LNHDA and CDR2 SQIVND come from the germline V gene (reference sequence). The CDR3 has 16 residues. The CDR3 reads CASSISGTGASYEQYF. The CDR3 bases are TGTGCCAGTAGTATCTCCGGGACAGGGGCCTCCTACGAGCAGTACTTC.

About this clone: One end of the junction does not line up with germline, which may come from a read error. The chain has TRBV7-7 and TRBJ2-2; D is unclear. CDR1 SSHAT and CDR2 FNYEAQ come from the germline V gene (reference sequence). CDR3 length equals 14 residues. The CDR3 here is CASSWAAGTGELFF. CDR3 in DNA: TGTGCTAGCAGCTGGGCAGCCGGCACCGGGGAGCTGTTTTTT.

This chain connects TRBV6-6 to TRBJ1-6, with 9 bases that match TRBD1. After removal of 6 bases from V and 7 bases from J, the junction contained 10 bases not matched to a gene. CDR1 is MNHNY and CDR2 is SVGAGI in the germline V gene (reference sequence). The CDR3 spans 16 residues. The CDR3 coding sequence is TGTGCCAGCAGAGTCTTCACAGGGGGCCCCAATTCACCCCTCCACTTT. Protein: CASRVFTGGPNSPLHF.